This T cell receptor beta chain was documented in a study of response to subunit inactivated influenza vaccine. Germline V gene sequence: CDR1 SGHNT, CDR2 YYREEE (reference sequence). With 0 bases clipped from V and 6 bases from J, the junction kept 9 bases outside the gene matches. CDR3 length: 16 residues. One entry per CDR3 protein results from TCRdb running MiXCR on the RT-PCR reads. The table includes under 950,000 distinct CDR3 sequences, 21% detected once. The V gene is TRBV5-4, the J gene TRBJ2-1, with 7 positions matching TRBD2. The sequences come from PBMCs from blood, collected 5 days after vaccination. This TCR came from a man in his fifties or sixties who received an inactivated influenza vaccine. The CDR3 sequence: CASSLARTRSVNEQFF. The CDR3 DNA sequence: TGTGCCAGCAGCTTGGCTCGGACTAGAAGTGTCAATGAGCAGTTCTTC. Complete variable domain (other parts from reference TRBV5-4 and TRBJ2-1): ETGVTQSPTHLIKTRGQQVTLRCSSQSGHNTVSWYQQALGQGPQFIFQYYREEENGRGNFPPRFSGLQFPNYSSELNVNALELDDSALYLCASSLARTRSVNEQFFGPGTRLTVL.